This TCR beta chain was sequenced for a study of T cells after yellow fever vaccination. Whole-study results and caveats: Most primary-vaccination clones reappeared after the booster (about 95% CD4, about 90% CD8). Though weaker, the secondary response peaked faster, on day 5 versus 15.

Concerning this clonotype itself: As yet, its antigen is unknown.

The 5'RACE template-switching step produced TCR cDNA and added a universal primer site and UMIs. MiXCR, run by TCRdb on the 5' RACE reads, gives a single entry per CDR3 protein. The sample includes 400,000 to 450,000 distinct CDR3 sequences, around 20% seen only once; the top ten take over 15%. The CDR3 spans 17 residues. V lost 5 bases to trimming and J lost 2 bases; unmatched junction nucleotides: 9. The germline V gene encodes CDR1 SGHNT and CDR2 YENEEA. The V and J genes are TRBV11-3 and TRBJ2-2; 9 bases fit TRBD2. The TCR comes from a man between 18 and 35 years old who received the YFV17D yellow fever vaccine. Specimen: PBMCs, collected before the yellow fever booster vaccination. CDR3 DNA: TGTGCCAGCAGCCCTCACCGACTAGCGGCAAACACCGGGGAGCTGTTTTTT. It translates to CASSPHRLAANTGELFF.